Listed below are T cell receptor beta chains from one sample, sequenced in a study of T cell responses to AZD1222 COVID-19 vaccine. The data were produced by immunoSEQ multiplex PCR, yet TCRdb's version contains in-frame clones alone and is incomplete. Among 110,000 or so clones listed, 88% were seen once. The material was peripheral blood, obtained 28 days after the second AZD1222 dose. The receptors were sampled from an adult who received the AZD1222 COVID-19 vaccine. CDR3s include the opening cysteine and the closing phenylalanine or tryptophan. Clone size is stated in some rows and not others, as once, few, many or a class when expanded.

j_call | v_call | clone_size | cdr3_aa
TRBJ1-1 | TRBV10-3 | few | CAIRGYTGREAFF
TRBJ2-7 | TRBV28 | - | CASNRANYEQYF
TRBJ1-3 | TRBV6-5 | - | CASSYSRAGNTIYF
TRBJ1-4 | TRBV6-5 | - | CASSPGDATNEKLFF
TRBJ1-4 | TRBV7-9 | once | CASSVRQGRVEKLFF
TRBJ2-2 | TRBV2 | - | CASIEDRSYTGELFF
TRBJ2-1 | TRBV6-2/TRBV6-3 | - | CASSYRGIYNEQFF
TRBJ1-3 | TRBV28 | - | CASSPPDTGASGNTIYF
TRBJ1-1 | TRBV3-1/TRBV3-2 | - | CASRQGINTEAFF
TRBJ2-5 | TRBV7-9 | - | CASSRGNSRETQYF
TRBJ2-3 | TRBV7-3 | - | CASSLFASGGADTQYF
TRBJ1-1 | TRBV19 | - | CASSTSGQTSFF
TRBJ2-6 | TRBV7-2 | - | CASSLSSTLGANVLTF
TRBJ1-2 | TRBV19 | - | CASSIGQRVAQGYTF
TRBJ1-1 | TRBV6-4 | - | CASRMQVGTEAFF
TRBJ2-2 | TRBV18 | - | CASSPFAGDTGELFF
TRBJ1-6 | TRBV7-2 | once | CASSLVDTNSPLHF
TRBJ1-2 | TRBV11-3 | - | CASSLAQSCYTF
TRBJ2-1 | TRBV6-5 | - | CASSFRGRGNEQFF
TRBJ1-1 | TRBV7-9 | few | CASILGANTEAFF
TRBJ1-2 | TRBV7-9 | - | CASSLGGDPSKGGYTF
TRBJ1-5 | TRBV28 | - | CASSFSGTVQPQHF
TRBJ2-1 | TRBV5-1 | - | CASSPDRGTVNEQFF
TRBJ1-5 | TRBV4-1 | - | CASSQGGQQNQPQHF
TRBJ1-6 | TRBV6-5 | - | CASSYSNRERSPLHF
TRBJ2-5 | TRBV7-2 | - | CASERGPRGETQYF
TRBJ1-4 | TRBV4-1 | - | CASSPQSSRADEKLFF
TRBJ1-5 | TRBV6-2/TRBV6-3 | - | CASSYSGEGQPQHF
TRBJ2-7 | TRBV5-1 | - | CATREARSYEQYF
TRBJ2-3 | TRBV5-4 | once | CASTQLAGATDTQYF
TRBJ2-3 | TRBV27 | once | CASSLGWRADTQYF
TRBJ1-6 | TRBV19 | - | CASSIAGRGIPDSPLHF
TRBJ1-6 | TRBV11-2 | - | CASSSLQGIGSPLHF
TRBJ2-4 | TRBV18 | - | CASSPDDTVAKNIQYF
TRBJ1-2 | TRBV7-9 | - | CASSPTGNHLRENGYTF
TRBJ1-6 | TRBV19 | - | CASSIRGRTSSPLHF
TRBJ2-2 | TRBV9 | - | CASSVVPGGSGELFF
TRBJ1-5 | TRBV4-3 | few | CASSQGRGQNQPQHF
TRBJ2-3 | TRBV10-2 | - | CASSEALGLEDTQYF
TRBJ2-5 | TRBV7-6 | - | CASSSIAGGNRETQYF
TRBJ1-4 | TRBV5-6 | - | CASSTAGRVKNEKLFF
TRBJ2-2 | TRBV11-3 | - | CASSREGNSGELFF
TRBJ1-4 | TRBV25-1 | - | CASSPGQSAEKLFF
TRBJ2-1 | TRBV7-6 | - | CASSLMTPRVYNEQFF
TRBJ1-2 | TRBV10-2 | - | CASSEADSYSNYGYTF
TRBJ1-5 | TRBV23-1 | - | CASSQLGTDQPQHF
TRBJ2-5 | TRBV18 | - | CASSGAEETQYF
TRBJ1-2 | TRBV19 | - | CASSLGQNDYGYTF
TRBJ2-3 | TRBV28 | - | CASSFYFSQADTQYF